The source of this T cell receptor beta chain is a study of radiotherapy plus CTLA-4 blockade in lung cancer. Study-wide findings and caveats: Among reported predictors of response, early blood T cell clone dynamics with interferon-beta performed best. In blood, TCR clones derived from the tumor expanded after radiotherapy plus ipilimumab.

This CDR3 region has 15 residues. CDR1 is SNHLY and CDR2 is FYNNEI in the germline V gene. J was trimmed by 4 bases and V by 2 bases; bases with no gene match: 5. Comment on this clone: What it binds is unknown.

Method: immunoSEQ multiplex PCR; TCRdb's copy keeps in-frame clones and lacks some. Here the sample spans 65,000 to 95,000 clones, around 87% being singletons. The specimen was peripheral blood, collected from a patient treated with radiotherapy plus ipilimumab. This clonotype was sampled from a human donor with non-small cell lung cancer that progressed on radiotherapy plus ipilimumab. This rearrangement joins TRBV2 to TRBJ2-1; TRBD1 agrees at 7 bases. As DNA, the CDR3 is TGTGCCAGCAGTGAAAGGGGGCGAGGGTACAATGAGCAGTTCTTC. This sequence encodes CASSERGRGYNEQFF.